A selection of T cell receptor beta chains follows, all from one sample in a study of CD8 T cells in ankylosing spondylitis. Using its own MiXCR run on the 5' RACE reads, TCRdb lists one record per CDR3 protein. The repertoire has about 24,000 distinct CDR3 sequences, approximately 13% of them found once; the top ten carry 30% to 45%. The specimen sequenced was blood. All receptors derive from a male donor with ankylosing spondylitis or in good health (not recorded which). Both conserved end residues are trimmed from each CDR3. Expanded clones are given a class, and other clones once, few, many or no size at all.

V,size,length,J,CDR3
TRBV6-5,many,13,TRBJ2-2,ASRRDTPNTGELF
TRBV7-2,.,13,TRBJ1-5,ASSLEASRNQPQH
TRBV12-3/TRBV12-4,many,11,TRBJ2-2,ASKVLGTGELF
TRBV20-1,many,9,TRBJ2-3,SAGSADTQY
TRBV27,many,12,TRBJ2-7,ASRRPGGGYEQY
TRBV2,.,12,TRBJ1-6,ASSPPSLNSPLH
TRBV12-3/TRBV12-4,.,11,TRBJ2-2,ASQGADTGELF
TRBV15,.,13,TRBJ2-7,ATSTGRDSSYEQY
TRBV9,.,15,TRBJ2-3,ASSVDIWTTSTDTQY
TRBV27,many,7,TRBJ2-1,ASSCEQF
TRBV12-3/TRBV12-4,many,10,TRBJ2-3,AVKRSTDTQY
TRBV29-1,many,11,TRBJ2-1,SGRIAGGLEQF
TRBV28,.,10,TRBJ2-1,ASSLPKLGQF
TRBV7-8,few,12,TRBJ1-1,ASSLALGAAEAF
TRBV12-3/TRBV12-4,.,9,TRBJ2-7,ASSTRGGQY
TRBV28,few,12,TRBJ2-4,ASSLWRTGNIQY
TRBV20-1,few,15,TRBJ1-1,SARDIGTFLGNTEAF
TRBV29-1,.,12,TRBJ2-1,SVESGSSYNEQF
TRBV27,.,12,TRBJ2-3,ASIRTGGGHTQY
TRBV29-1,few,15,TRBJ2-6,SVVWDRYYSGANVLT